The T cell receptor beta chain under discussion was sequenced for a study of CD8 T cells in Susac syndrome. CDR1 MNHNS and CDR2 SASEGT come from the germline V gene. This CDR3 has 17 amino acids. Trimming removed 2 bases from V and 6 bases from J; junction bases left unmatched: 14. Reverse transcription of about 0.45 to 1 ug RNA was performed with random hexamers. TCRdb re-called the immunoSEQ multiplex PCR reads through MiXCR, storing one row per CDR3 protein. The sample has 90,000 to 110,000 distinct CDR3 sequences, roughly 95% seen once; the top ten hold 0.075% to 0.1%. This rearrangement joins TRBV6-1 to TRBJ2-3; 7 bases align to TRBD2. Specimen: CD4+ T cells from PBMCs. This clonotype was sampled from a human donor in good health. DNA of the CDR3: TGTGCCAGCAGTGAATATAGAGGGAGGGTGGTTTCCGATACGCAGTATTTT. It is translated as CASSEYRGRVVSDTQYF.